These T cell receptor beta chains were read from a single sample in a study of blood T cell repertoires in COVID-19. Here immunoSEQ multiplex PCR was the method, and the copy in TCRdb shows in-frame clones only, minus some. The sample includes about 45,000 clones, roughly four fifths of them seen just once. Sample: peripheral blood. Receptors originate from a human donor in a cohort sampled during active COVID-19. CDR3s include the opening cysteine and the closing phenylalanine or tryptophan. A D gene is named only where the DNA matches it firmly. Clone size is not always given. Where it is, it says once, few, many or a class for expanded clones.

>.|TRBJ2-7|TRBV13|12|.
TGTGCCAGCAGTCGAGGGACCTACGAGCAGTACTTC
CASSRGTYEQYF
>TRBD2|TRBJ2-7|TRBV3-1/TRBV3-2|15|.
TGTGCCAGCAGCCTTGGACTAGCGGGGGACTACGAGCAGTACTTC
CASSLGLAGDYEQYF
>TRBD1|TRBJ1-4|TRBV27|14|.
TGTGCCAGCAGTACCCTAGGGACAGGTGAAAAACTGTTTTTT
CASSTLGTGEKLFF
>.|TRBJ1-4|TRBV14|17|.
TGTGCCAGCAGCCAAGAAAACGGGCGGGGGGCTGGTGAAAAACTGTTTTTT
CASSQENGRGAGEKLFF
>TRBD2|TRBJ2-3|TRBV7-2|15|.
TGTGCCAGCAGCTTAGGGAGCGGGAGTGCAGATACGCAGTATTTT
CASSLGSGSADTQYF
>TRBD2|TRBJ2-2|TRBV7-2|17|.
TGTGCCAGCAGCTTAGACCTCGCTAGCGGGAGTAGCGGGGAGCTGTTTTTT
CASSLDLASGSSGELFF
>TRBD2|TRBJ2-2|TRBV6-1|16|few
TGTGCCAGCAGTGTAGGACTAGCGGGAGGGCCCGGGGAGCTGTTTTTT
CASSVGLAGGPGELFF
>.|TRBJ2-2|TRBV7-2|14|.
TGTGCCAGCATCTTAGGGGCGGGCACCGGGGAGCTGTTTTTT
CASILGAGTGELFF
>TRBD1|TRBJ2-6|TRBV7-9|16|.
TGTGCCAGCAGCCCCCGGACAGGCTCTGGGGCCAACGTCCTGACTTTC
CASSPRTGSGANVLTF
>TRBD1|TRBJ1-4|TRBV15|15|.
TGTGCCACCAGCAGACCCCAGGGGGTTAATGAAAAACTGTTTTTT
CATSRPQGVNEKLFF
>.|TRBJ1-2|TRBV6-5|13|.
TGTGCCAGCAGCCCCAGGGGCGGGAGGGGCTACACCTTC
CASSPRGGRGYTF
>TRBD1|TRBJ1-6|TRBV14|13|.
TGTGCCAGCAGCCGGGACAGCAATTCACCCCTCCACTTT
CASSRDSNSPLHF
>TRBD2|TRBJ2-1|TRBV7-3|16|.
TGTGCCAGCAGCTTATTGTCGGGAGGGCCATCCAATGAGCAGTTCTTC
CASSLLSGGPSNEQFF
>TRBD1|TRBJ1-2|TRBV19|14|.
TGTGCCAGTAGTATAGGCAGGGGGGACTATGGCTACACCTTC
CASSIGRGDYGYTF
>TRBD1|TRBJ2-1|TRBV19|16|.
TGTGCCAGTAGTAGACAGGGATCTAGCTCCTACAATGAGCAGTTCTTC
CASSRQGSSSYNEQFF
>.|TRBJ2-3|TRBV5-1|15|.
TGCGCCAGCAGCGGTAGACTAGATCCGACAGATACGCAGTATTTT
CASSGRLDPTDTQYF
>.|TRBJ1-3|TRBV27|16|.
TGTGCCAGCAGTTTCACCGGAGGGGTGGGTGGAAACACCATATATTTT
CASSFTGGVGGNTIYF
>TRBD1|TRBJ2-7|TRBV2|14|few
TGTGCCAGCAGTGGTTGGGACAGGGGGTACGAGCAGTACTTC
CASSGWDRGYEQYF
>.|TRBJ1-5|TRBV6-1|14|few
TGTGCCAGCAGTGAAGCTGGGGGGAGTCAGCCCCAGCATTTT
CASSEAGGSQPQHF
>TRBD2|TRBJ2-1|TRBV19|14|.
TGTGCCAGTAGGGTGACTAGCGTCTACAATGAGCAGTTCTTC
CASRVTSVYNEQFF
>TRBD1|TRBJ2-4|TRBV28|16|.
TGTGCCAGCAGTCCGACTATAGGGACAGACAAAAACATTCAGTACTTC
CASSPTIGTDKNIQYF
>TRBD2|TRBJ2-7|TRBV10-2|19|.
TGCGCCAGCAGTGACCCAGGGACTAGCGGGAGGGCCTTCCCCTACGAGCAGTACTTC
CASSDPGTSGRAFPYEQYF
>TRBD1|TRBJ2-5|TRBV6-2/TRBV6-3|15|.
TGTGCCAGCAGTTACTTGGGACAGGTAGAGGAGACCCAGTACTTC
CASSYLGQVEETQYF
>TRBD2|TRBJ2-7|TRBV30|14|once
TGTGCCTGGAGCCAACTAGCGGGAGCGCTCGAGCAGTACTTC
CAWSQLAGALEQYF
>TRBD2|TRBJ2-7|TRBV28|18|few
TGTGCCAGCAGTTTAACGAGACTAGCGGGCGCTACCTCCTACGAGCAGTACTTC
CASSLTRLAGATSYEQYF
>TRBD2|TRBJ2-1|TRBV30|14|few
TGTGCCTGGAGTACCTTAGCGGGAGGGCGGCCCCAGTTCTTC
CAWSTLAGGRPQFF
>.|TRBJ2-7|TRBV20-1|11|.
TGCAGTGCTAGTCGAGATTACGAGCAGTACTTC
CSASRDYEQYF
>TRBD2|TRBJ2-1|TRBV19|16|.
TGTGCCAGTGGAGGTTGGGGGCTAGCGGGAGGCAATGAGCAGTTCTTC
CASGGWGLAGGNEQFF
>.|TRBJ1-1|TRBV7-3|14|.
TGTGCCAGCAGCACCCAGGGGCTAAGCACTGAAGCTTTCTTT
CASSTQGLSTEAFF
>.|TRBJ2-1|TRBV11-3|13|.
TGTGCCAGCAGCTCATACAGGGACAATGAGCAGTTCTTC
CASSSYRDNEQFF
>.|TRBJ1-1|TRBV28|16|.
TGTGCCAGCAGTTCCGGGGGGCTTTTACGGAACACTGAAGCTTTCTTT
CASSSGGLLRNTEAFF
>TRBD1|TRBJ1-5|TRBV28|14|medium-sized
TGTGCCAGCAGTCCCGGACAGGGCAATCAGCCCCAGCATTTT
CASSPGQGNQPQHF
>.|TRBJ1-5|TRBV6-5|15|.
TGTGCCAGCAAGAAAGCGAGAACGGAGATAGAGCCCCAGCATTTT
CASKKARTEIEPQHF
>.|TRBJ1-5|TRBV7-2|14|medium-sized
TGTGCCAGCAGCTCGCTCGGGGGGCCTCAGCCCCAGCATTTT
CASSSLGGPQPQHF
>.|TRBJ2-7|TRBV9|14|.
TGTGCCAGCAGCGTAGGGGACTTCACCTACGAGCAGTACTTC
CASSVGDFTYEQYF
>TRBD1|TRBJ1-5|TRBV6-5|12|.
TGTGCCAGCAGTCCACGACAGGGCCCCCAGCATTTT
CASSPRQGPQHF
>.|TRBJ1-1|TRBV7-2|16|few
TGTGCCAGCAGCTTAGCTTTTCTGTCCGGGAACACTGAAGCTTTCTTT
CASSLAFLSGNTEAFF
>.|TRBJ1-5|TRBV4-1|13|few
TGCGCCAGCAGGGGGAGGGGCAATCAGCCCCAGCATTTT
CASRGRGNQPQHF
>.|TRBJ1-1|TRBV11-2|15|.
TGTGCCAGCAGCTTGGTCGGGTTTTCGAACACTGAAGCTTTCTTT
CASSLVGFSNTEAFF
>TRBD2|TRBJ2-3|TRBV11-2|14|once
TGTGCCAGCAGCTCGGGACTAGCGGGGAATACGCAGTATTTT
CASSSGLAGNTQYF
>TRBD2|TRBJ2-1|TRBV5-1|13|.
TGCGCCAGCAGACGGGAGGGCCCAGATGAGCAGTTCTTC
CASRREGPDEQFF
>TRBD2|TRBJ2-1|TRBV7-7|15|.
TGTGCCAGCAGCCAGGGACTAGCGGGAGATGATGAGCAGTTCTTC
CASSQGLAGDDEQFF
>.|TRBJ2-1|TRBV28|14|few
TGTGCCAGCAGTTTGCGACAGGGAGGAGGGGAGCAGTTCTTC
CASSLRQGGGEQFF
>TRBD2|TRBJ2-3|TRBV19|14|.
TGTGCCAGCTTAACGGGAGGGCCGGCAGATACGCAGTATTTT
CASLTGGPADTQYF
>.|TRBJ1-3|TRBV19|13|.
TGTGCCAGTATCTCTTACTCTGGAAACACCATATATTTT
CASISYSGNTIYF
>TRBD1|TRBJ2-7|TRBV30|13|.
TGTGCCTGGAGTGGGGGGACAGGGGGAGAGCAGTACTTC
CAWSGGTGGEQYF
>.|TRBJ2-1|TRBV21-1|18|.
TGTGCCAGCAGCGAACGGGAAATGACAGGTCCTTGGGCCCAGGAGCAGTTCTTC
CASSEREMTGPWAQEQFF
>.|TRBJ2-3|TRBV2|15|once
TGTGCCAGCAGTGAACAGGTTCAATTAGGAGATACGCAGTATTTT
CASSEQVQLGDTQYF
>TRBD2|TRBJ2-3|TRBV5-1|16|once
TGCGCCAGCAGCTTGGAGGGACTAGCGGCCAGAGATACGCAGTATTTT
CASSLEGLAARDTQYF
>.|TRBJ2-1|TRBV4-3|18|.
TGCGCCAGCAGCCAAGATCTGGGGGCTACCGACTCCTACAATGAGCAGTTCTTC
CASSQDLGATDSYNEQFF
>TRBD1|TRBJ2-7|TRBV4-1|16|.
TGCGCCAGCAGCCAAGATACAGGGGACAGGGGCTACGAGCAGTACTTC
CASSQDTGDRGYEQYF
>TRBD1|TRBJ2-7|TRBV10-3|15|.
TGTGCCATCAGGCTAAGACAGGGGGGGGGCTACGAGCAGTACTTC
CAIRLRQGGGYEQYF
>.|TRBJ1-2|TRBV5-1|15|.
TGCGCCAGCAGCTCGGGACTGATCTCTAACTATGGCTACACCTTC
CASSSGLISNYGYTF